This record looks at one T cell receptor (beta chain) sequence and its context. What it recognizes is unknown. The time point here: patch test 2, 6 weeks after DPC sensitization. The treatment: therapeutic diphenylcyclopropenone sensitization with weekly scalp DPC. TCRdb fed the RACE reads into MiXCR, producing one record per CDR3 protein. The table shows around 50,000 distinct CDR3 sequences, with 7.5% to 10% occurring only once. Between the trimmed V and J ends, which lost 8 bases and 5 bases, there was a span of 15 bases. Germline CDR1 MNHNY, CDR2 SVGAGI (reference sequence). This CDR3 is 13 amino acids long. This specimen belongs to a study of human T cells and chemical hapten exposure. General study results and limits: Patch test score showed a positive correlation with PT1 expanded TCR counts.

This clonotype was obtained from a woman in her 50s with alopecia areata. Some clones in this sample may be carry-over from other donors' samples. The gene calls are TRBV6-6 and TRBJ2-5; TRBD1 might be the D (7 bases). Material: whole blood, obtained in connection with sensitization to the hapten diphenylcyclopropenone (DPC). DNA of the CDR3: TGTGCCAGCTCAAACAGGGGAGGCGAGACCCAGTACTTC. This codes for CASSNRGGETQYF.